The T cell receptor beta chain described here comes from a study of cytomegalovirus exposure and HLA in healthy donors. It was with 60 Vbeta and 13 Jbeta primers that the PCR ran. This table comes from immunoSEQ multiplex PCR, and its TCRdb copy is limited to in-frame clones, with some not included. The data show about 82,000 clones, just over 70% seen once. The germline CDR1 and CDR2 sequences are MNHNS and SASEGT. Unmatched junction bases numbered 8, after V lost 2 bases and J lost 5 bases. The CDR3 is 15 residues long. Sequencing was done on a sample of PBMCs. This receptor was taken from a man aged 55 to 70 in good health and CMV-seronegative. The J gene is TRBJ2-7, the V gene TRBV6-1; 8 bases fit TRBD1. CDR3 residues: CASSELYARGHEQYF. The CDR3 DNA follows: TGTGCCAGCAGTGAATTGTATGCCAGGGGGCACGAGCAGTACTTC.